This T cell receptor (beta chain) originates from a study of T cells in Graves' hyperthyroidism and ophthalmopathy. Amplified TCR beta CDR3 regions derived from RNA transcripts. Using the HTBI primer set, a first-round RT-PCR was run on the TCR CDR3. Via MiXCR, TCRdb re-called the multiplex PCR reads, giving one row per CDR3 protein. The data show about 290,000 distinct CDR3 sequences, about an eighth seen once. This CDR3 comprises 17 residues. Per germline, CDR1 LGHDT and CDR2 YNNKEL (reference sequence). With V trimmed by 2 bases and J by 9 bases, 11 bases remained unmatched. The rearrangement uses TRBV3-1 and TRBJ2-1; 12 bases map to TRBD1. Sample: blood. The source is a woman between 40 and 50 years old with Graves' hyperthyroidism. CDR3 loop: CASSQISRDRGRGEQFF. CDR3 nucleotides: TGTGCCAGCAGCCAAATCTCCCGGGACAGGGGGCGAGGTGAGCAGTTCTTC.